This T cell receptor beta chain is from a study of T-cell reconstitution after alpha-beta-depleted transplantation in children. Library preparation (for TCRbeta) was performed with unique molecular identifiers. TCRdb called the PCR reads again in MiXCR, with one record for every CDR3 protein. The sample contains 200,000 to 250,000 distinct CDR3 sequences, approximately 9.5% of which appear only once. Per the germline V gene, CDR1 is SGHRS and CDR2 is YFSETQ. The CDR3 is 18 residues long. The trim removed 3 bases at V and 0 bases at J, leaving 4 bases unmatched. This clonotype was detected many times. The sequence was collected from a human donor who donated a stem cell graft to a child with acute lymphoblastic leukemia. V is TRBV5-1 and J is TRBJ2-3; 16 bases are shared with TRBD2. This specimen consisted of PBMCs from the stem cell graft donor, obtained from the stem cell graft. The CDR3: CASSSGTSGGASTDTQYF. The CDR3 DNA is TGCGCCAGCAGCTCCGGGACTAGCGGGGGGGCCAGCACAGATACGCAGTATTTT.